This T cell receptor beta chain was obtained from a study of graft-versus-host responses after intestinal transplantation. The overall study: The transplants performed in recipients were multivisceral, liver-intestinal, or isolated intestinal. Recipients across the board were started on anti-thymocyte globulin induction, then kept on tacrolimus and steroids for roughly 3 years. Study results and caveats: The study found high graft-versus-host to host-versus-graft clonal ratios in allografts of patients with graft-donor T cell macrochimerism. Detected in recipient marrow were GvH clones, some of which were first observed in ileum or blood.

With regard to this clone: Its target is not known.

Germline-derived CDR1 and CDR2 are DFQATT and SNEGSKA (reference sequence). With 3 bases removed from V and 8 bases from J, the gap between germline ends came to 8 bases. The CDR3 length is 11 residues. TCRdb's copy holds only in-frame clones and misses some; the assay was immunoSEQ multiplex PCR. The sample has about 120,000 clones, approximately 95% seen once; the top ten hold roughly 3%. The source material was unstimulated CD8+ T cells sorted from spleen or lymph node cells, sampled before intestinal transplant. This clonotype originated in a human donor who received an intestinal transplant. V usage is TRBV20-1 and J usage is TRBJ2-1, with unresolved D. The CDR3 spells CSARPRDEQFF. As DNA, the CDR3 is TGCAGTGCTAGGCCTCGGGATGAGCAGTTCTTC.